This T cell receptor (beta chain) was recorded in a study of T cell repertoires in ileal Crohn's disease. This CDR3 is built from 15 residues. Per germline, CDR1 MNHNS and CDR2 SASEGT. The V and J ends lost 6 bases and 5 bases, in that order; junction bases with no gene match: 9. Profiled with immunoSEQ multiplex PCR; TCRdb holds only in-frame clones, not every one. This sample has about 6,400 clones, with 75% to 85% found just once. The TCR originated in an adult with Crohn's disease. The chain joins TRBV6-1 to TRBJ2-1; TRBD2 matches at 8 bases. Sequencing used ileal tissue. CDR3 protein: CASRARREGNNEQFF. As DNA, the CDR3 is TGTGCCAGCAGAGCTCGTCGGGAGGGGAACAATGAGCAGTTCTTC.